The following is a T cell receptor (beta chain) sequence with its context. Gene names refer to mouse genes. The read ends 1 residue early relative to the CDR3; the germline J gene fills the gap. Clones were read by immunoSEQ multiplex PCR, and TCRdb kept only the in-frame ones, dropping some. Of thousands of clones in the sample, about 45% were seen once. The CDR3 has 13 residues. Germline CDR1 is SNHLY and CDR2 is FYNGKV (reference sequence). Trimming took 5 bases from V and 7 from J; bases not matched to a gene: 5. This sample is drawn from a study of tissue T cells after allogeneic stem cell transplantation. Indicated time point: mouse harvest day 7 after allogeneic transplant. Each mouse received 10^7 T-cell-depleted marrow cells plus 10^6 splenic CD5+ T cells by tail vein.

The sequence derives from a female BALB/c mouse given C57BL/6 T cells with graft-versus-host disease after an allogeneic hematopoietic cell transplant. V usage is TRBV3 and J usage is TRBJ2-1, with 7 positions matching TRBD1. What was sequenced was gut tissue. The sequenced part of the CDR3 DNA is TGTGCCAGCAGCCCCGACAGGGACGCTGAGCAGTTC. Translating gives CASSPDRDAEQF. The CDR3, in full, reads CASSPDRDAEQFF.